Listed here is a single TCR beta chain. Its antigen remains unknown. The same CDR3 can be traced to other DNA sequences in this sample. These data are taken from a study of CD8+ T cells in alopecia areata. Notes on the study in general: Sequencing of scalp samples also captures resident alphabeta T cells of normal skin. It was observed that many expanded lesional clones persisted in scalp and blood during tofacitinib. The link between baseline CD8+ expansion and response remains uncertain with one nonresponder.

Treatment given: oral pan-JAK inhibitor, 5-10 mg twice daily. Sorted out of PBMCs were CD4+ T cells and CD8+ T cells. The CDR3 is made up of 14 amino acids. Germline CDR1 SQVTM, CDR2 ANQGSEA. V shed 3 bases and J shed 0 bases, with 9 bases lying between them. Reverse transcribed after extraction, RNA yielded cDNA as the sequencing template. Method: immunoSEQ multiplex PCR; TCRdb's copy keeps in-frame clones and lacks some. The sample has 150,000 to 200,000 clones; 51% are singletons. This sample comprised CD8+ T cells sorted from blood, obtained at week 52, from a patient treated with tofacitinib. The receptor comes from a human donor with alopecia areata. The chain has TRBV29-1 and TRBJ2-1; D unclear. The CDR3 DNA sequence: TGCAGCGTTGAGTCCAGGAGCTCCTACAATGAGCAGTTCTTC. Residues: CSVESRSSYNEQFF.